A single sample is the source of the 30 T cell receptor beta chains below, sequenced in a study of T cells in Graves' hyperthyroidism and ophthalmopathy. The TCR beta CDR3 regions underwent amplification using RNA transcripts as the source. Carried out on the TCR CDR3, a first-round RT-PCR used the HTBI primer set. TCRdb analysed the multiplex PCR reads with MiXCR anew, one entry per CDR3 protein. The sample lists about 560,000 distinct CDR3 sequences, 16% occurring once. The sample taken for sequencing was blood. These receptors were taken from a woman between 18 and 29 years old with Graves' hyperthyroidism.

The genes are TRBV28 and TRBJ1-1; D not resolved. The CDR3 has 12 residues. With 6 bases removed from V and 3 bases from J, the gap between germline ends came to 8 bases. CDR1 MDHEN and CDR2 SYDVKM come from the germline V gene. The CDR3 DNA reads as TGTGCCAGCAGGCTCATCGACACTGAAGCTTTCTTT. This encodes CASRLIDTEAFF.

This clonotype was observed a handful of times. The chain couples TRBV20-1 to TRBJ2-7; the match to TRBD1 covers 7 bases. The germline CDR1 and CDR2 sequences are DFQATT and SNEGSKA (reference sequence). The CDR3 has 12 amino acids. Trimming removed 6 bases from V and 6 bases from J; junction bases left unmatched: 8. CDR3 sequence: CSARQGSTEQYF. In DNA form, the CDR3 reads TGCAGTGCCAGACAGGGATCTACCGAGCAGTACTTC.

In the case of this clonotype: A much larger clone differs by one base, so this may be a read error. V is TRBV2 and J is TRBJ1-2; perhaps TRBD1 as D (5 bases). The CDR3 spans 16 residues. The germline CDR1 and CDR2 sequences are SNHLY and FYNNEI. Trimming stripped 6 bases from V and 4 bases from J, with 21 bases between. This CDR3 is CASRAGGKGPGYGYTF. CDR3 sequence (DNA): TGTGCCAGCAGAGCCGGGGGGAAAGGGCCAGGCTATGGCTACACCTTC.

This clonotype occurred many times. V gene TRBV20-1 combines with J gene TRBJ2-7; D unresolved. The germline V gene encodes CDR1 DFQATT and CDR2 SNEGSKA (reference sequence). CDR3 length equals 13 residues. Trimming removed 1 base at V and 2 bases at J, with 9 bases between. The CDR3 DNA is TGCAGTGCTAGAGGTGGAGTAACCTACGAGCAGTACTTC. Translated: CSARGGVTYEQYF.

The chain combines TRBV28 with TRBJ1-1, with no clear D. Trimming pared 2 bases from V and 10 bases from J, leaving 17 bases between. This CDR3 comprises 14 residues. Looked up from germline, CDR1 is MDHEN and CDR2 is SYDVKM. The CDR3 region is CASSLVGAAAGAFF. DNA of the CDR3: TGTGCCAGCAGTTTAGTGGGTGCAGCCGCGGGAGCTTTCTTT.

CDR3 DNA: TGTGCCAGCCTAAGGGGCACAGATACGCAGTATTTT. It translates to CASLRGTDTQYF. The rearrangement joins TRBV7-3 to TRBJ2-3; D is undetermined. Looked up from germline, CDR1 is SGHTA and CDR2 is FQGTGA. This CDR3 is built from 12 residues. With 8 bases removed from V and 1 base from J, the gap between germline ends came to 7 bases.

This clonotype was seen many times. This chain connects TRBV7-2 to TRBJ2-6; 8 bases are a match to TRBD1. The CDR3 has 18 residues. Germline CDR1 SGHTA, CDR2 FQGNSA. The V gene end was trimmed by 4 bases and the J gene end by 2 bases; junction bases not matched to a gene: 10. This chain's CDR3 is CASSSDRGLPTGANVLTF. Written as DNA, the CDR3 is TGTGCCAGCAGCTCCGACAGGGGCCTACCGACTGGGGCCAACGTCCTGACTTTC.

The chain combines TRBV29-1 with TRBJ2-7; 10 positions agree with TRBD1. The CDR3 covers 12 residues. The V gene end was trimmed by 6 bases and the J gene end by 2 bases; junction bases not matched to a gene: 1. Germline loops: CDR1 SQVTM, CDR2 ANQGSEA. CDR3 DNA: TGCAGCGTCGGGACAGGGGCCTACGAGCAGTACTTC. Its protein is CSVGTGAYEQYF.

The J gene is TRBJ2-3, the V gene TRBV6-1, with 7 bases aligning to TRBD2. The CDR3 length is 14 residues. V shed 10 bases, J shed 4 bases, and the junction held 11 bases outside the gene matches. Germline V lookup: CDR1 MNHNS, CDR2 SASEGT. The CDR3 sequence is CATRTRKVSDTQYF. As DNA, the CDR3 is TGTGCCACCCGGACTAGAAAGGTCTCAGATACGCAGTATTTT.

This clonotype was picked up a small number of times. The chain joins TRBV12-3 or TRBV12-4 to TRBJ1-1; possibly TRBD1 for D (6 bases). The CDR3 loop spans 14 amino acids. V was cut by 1 base and J by 5 bases, with 11 bases left in between. This CDR3 is CASSLGDQGTEAFF. The DNA of the CDR3 is TGTGCCAGCAGTTTAGGGGACCAGGGGACTGAAGCTTTCTTT.

This clonotype occurred many times. The CDR3 nucleotides read TGTGCCAGCAGCTCAATCGGGCCCCAGCATTTT. Protein product: CASSSIGPQHF. This chain links TRBV7-9 with TRBJ1-5; unclear D gene. Trimming left V 4 bases short and J 9 bases short, with 7 bases between. CDR1 is SEHNR, CDR2 FQNEAQ, per germline (reference sequence). This CDR3 contains 11 residues.

The sample holds many counts of this clonotype. The chain combines TRBV6-5 with TRBJ1-2; 8 bases agree with TRBD1. From germline, CDR1 is MNHEY and CDR2 SVGAGI. The CDR3 has 14 amino acids. The V and J ends lost 2 bases and 5 bases, in that order; junction bases with no gene match: 4. CDR3 sequence (DNA): TGTGCCAGCAGTTACCCGGGACAGGTATATGGCTACACCTTC. As protein: CASSYPGQVYGYTF.

The chain recombines TRBV20-1 with TRBJ2-1, with TRBD2 matching 11 bases. The CDR3 is 15 amino acids. CDR1 is DFQATT, CDR2 SNEGSKA, per germline (reference sequence). The V and J ends lost 4 bases and 3 bases, in that order; junction bases with no gene match: 5. The CDR3 nucleotides are TGCAGTGCTACACCGACTAGCGGGAACTACAATGAGCAGTTCTTC. Its protein is CSATPTSGNYNEQFF.

This clonotype turned up a few times. The chain uses TRBV6-5 and TRBJ2-7; 14 bases match TRBD2. Germline V gene lookup returns CDR1 MNHEY and CDR2 SVGAGI. This CDR3 is built from 18 residues. The V and J ends lost 2 bases and 6 bases, in that order; junction bases with no gene match: 12. Here the CDR3 reads CASSYRLAGGDLPGEQYF. CDR3 nucleotides: TGTGCCAGCAGTTACAGACTAGCGGGAGGGGACTTGCCGGGCGAGCAGTACTTC.

This clonotype has only a few counts. The V and J genes are TRBV5-1 and TRBJ2-1; 15 nucleotides match TRBD2. The CDR3 has 16 amino acids. J lost 9 bases, V lost 0 bases, and 4 bases had no gene match. CDR1 SGHRS and CDR2 YFSETQ come from the germline V gene. The CDR3 loop is CASSLGTSGRAAEQFF. As DNA, the CDR3 is TGCGCCAGCAGCTTGGGGACTAGCGGGAGGGCCGCTGAGCAGTTCTTC.

This clonotype was counted only a few times. The chain is built from TRBV5-4 and TRBJ2-4, with D possibly being TRBD2 (5 bases). The CDR3 contains 13 residues. V was pared by 2 bases and J by 6 bases, with 9 bases between. Germline V gene sequence: CDR1 SGHNT, CDR2 YYREEE (reference sequence). The CDR3 region has the DNA TGTGCCAGCAGCTTTGGGCTAGCAAACATTCAGTACTTC. It encodes CASSFGLANIQYF.

This clonotype was seen many times. The J gene is TRBJ2-1, the V gene TRBV28; possible D gene TRBD2, 5 bases. V lost 11 bases, J lost 11 bases, and 10 bases lay in between. Per germline, CDR1 MDHEN and CDR2 SYDVKM. This CDR3 has 9 amino acids. CDR3 amino acids: CAAGKKQFF. In DNA, the CDR3 is TGTGCCGCCGGGAAGAAGCAGTTCTTC.

A few counts support this clonotype. DNA of the CDR3: TGTGCCAGCAGTAGTTTGGGAGCCCGGGGGACCTACAATGAGCAGTTCTTC. This codes for CASSSLGARGTYNEQFF. The chain recombines TRBV12-3 or TRBV12-4 with TRBJ2-1; tentatively, D is TRBD2 (6 bases). The CDR3 length is 17 residues. V lost 5 bases to trimming and J lost 2 bases, with 19 bases between them.

This clonotype has just a few counts. The CDR3 nucleotides read TGCAGTGCTAGAGATCCGAGGGGTCCCTATGGCTACACCTTC. It specifies CSARDPRGPYGYTF. The rearrangement links TRBV20-1 to TRBJ1-2; perhaps TRBD1 as D (5 bases). The CDR3 has 14 amino acids. Germline V lookup: CDR1 DFQATT, CDR2 SNEGSKA (reference sequence). Trimming pared 0 bases from V and 4 bases from J, leaving 12 bases between.

This clonotype was detected only a few times. V usage is TRBV28 and J usage is TRBJ2-1; D is undetermined. Germline loops: CDR1 MDHEN, CDR2 SYDVKM. The CDR3 spans 10 residues. V lost 10 bases and J 3 bases, leaving 4 bases between the germline ends. In nucleotides, the CDR3 is TGTGCCATCGGCTACAATGAGCAGTTCTTC. This translates into CAIGYNEQFF.

A few counts support this clonotype. The chain combines TRBV12-3 or TRBV12-4 with TRBJ2-1, with 11 bases identical to TRBD2. The CDR3 loop spans 16 amino acids. Unmatched junction bases numbered 10, after V lost 6 bases and J lost 6 bases. CDR3 loop: CASRSYSGGASNEQFF. CDR3 coding DNA: TGTGCCAGCAGAAGTTATAGCGGGGGGGCGTCCAATGAGCAGTTCTTC.

The CDR3 here is CASSISLAGTYEQYF. The CDR3 DNA sequence: TGTGCCAGTAGTATATCCCTAGCGGGAACCTACGAGCAGTACTTC. The chain is built from TRBV19 and TRBJ2-7; 9 nucleotides match TRBD2. Trimming at V came to 2 bases and at J to 2 bases, leaving 4 bases not matched to a gene. Germline V gives CDR1 LNHDA, CDR2 SQIVND (reference sequence). The CDR3 runs 15 residues.

This clonotype was counted at least ten times. The rearrangement uses TRBV11-3 and TRBJ2-7; 7 bases are a match to TRBD2. Looked up from germline, CDR1 is SGHNT and CDR2 is YENEEA. The J segment lost 2 bases and the V segment lost 3 bases, leaving 1 base of the junction unmatched. The CDR3 contains 13 residues. CDR3 residues: CASSLRGTYEQYF. CDR3 nucleotide sequence: TGTGCCAGCAGCTTGCGGGGGACCTACGAGCAGTACTTC.

Many counts were recorded for this clonotype. V gene TRBV2 combines with J gene TRBJ1-1, with no clear D. CDR1 is SNHLY and CDR2 is FYNNEI in the germline V gene. V gave up 11 bases and J gave up 5 bases, with 15 bases separating them. CDR3 length equals 12 residues. CDR3 protein: CAGSPRGTEAFF. DNA for the CDR3: TGTGCCGGATCCCCGAGAGGTACTGAAGCTTTCTTT.

This sequence joins TRBV3-1 and TRBJ2-7; no definite D call. The CDR3 has 14 residues. Germline CDR1 LGHDT, CDR2 YNNKEL (reference sequence). Between the trimmed V and J ends, which lost 5 bases and 3 bases, there was a span of 14 bases. DNA of the CDR3: TGTGCCAGCAGCAGTATTGAATCCCGCTACGAGCAGTACTTC. This translates into CASSSIESRYEQYF.

This clonotype was recorded at least ten times. The chain uses TRBV10-1 and TRBJ2-7; D is possibly TRBD2 (5 bases). This CDR3 spans 11 amino acids. In germline, CDR1 is WNHNN, CDR2 SYGVQD (reference sequence). The germline V and J ends were trimmed by 6 bases and 7 bases, with 10 bases remaining between them. This chain's CDR3 is CASSETGEQYF. CDR3 bases: TGCGCCAGCAGCGAGACGGGGGAGCAGTACTTC.

In DNA, the CDR3 is TGTGCCAGCAGCTTACATGTGCTCCGCGAGCAGTACTTC. Translation: CASSLHVLREQYF. The chain combines TRBV7-9 with TRBJ2-7; no firm D call. The germline V gene has CDR1 SEHNR and CDR2 FQNEAQ (reference sequence). This CDR3 contains 13 residues. V lost 2 bases, J lost 6 bases, and 11 bases lay in between.

This clonotype was seen repeatedly, ten times or more. CDR3 protein: CASTHRGPFIHEQYF. CDR3 DNA sequence: TGTGCCAGCACCCACAGAGGTCCATTCATTCACGAGCAGTACTTC. The rearrangement uses TRBV28 and TRBJ2-7; D is uncertain. The CDR3 covers 15 residues. V shed 7 bases and J shed 5 bases, with 21 bases lying between them. Germline loops: CDR1 MDHEN, CDR2 SYDVKM.

This clonotype was recorded many times. CDR3 nucleotides: TGCAGTGCTAGAGATTCGGGACAGAGGACGCAGTATTTT. It yields the protein CSARDSGQRTQYF. This chain links TRBV20-1 with TRBJ2-3, with TRBD1 matching over 7 bases. The V gene's germline CDR1 is DFQATT and CDR2 SNEGSKA (reference sequence). Trimming removed 0 bases from V and 9 bases from J; junction bases left unmatched: 6. This CDR3 has 13 residues.

This rearrangement joins TRBV4-1 to TRBJ2-7, with 8 bases matching TRBD2. CDR1 and CDR2 (germline): MGHRA, YSYEKL. V shed 0 bases and J 0 bases; nucleotides not matched to a gene: 4. This CDR3 has 16 residues. The CDR3 sequence: CASSQDTSGHSYEQYF. The CDR3, as DNA: TGCGCCAGCAGCCAAGATACTAGCGGACACTCCTACGAGCAGTACTTC.